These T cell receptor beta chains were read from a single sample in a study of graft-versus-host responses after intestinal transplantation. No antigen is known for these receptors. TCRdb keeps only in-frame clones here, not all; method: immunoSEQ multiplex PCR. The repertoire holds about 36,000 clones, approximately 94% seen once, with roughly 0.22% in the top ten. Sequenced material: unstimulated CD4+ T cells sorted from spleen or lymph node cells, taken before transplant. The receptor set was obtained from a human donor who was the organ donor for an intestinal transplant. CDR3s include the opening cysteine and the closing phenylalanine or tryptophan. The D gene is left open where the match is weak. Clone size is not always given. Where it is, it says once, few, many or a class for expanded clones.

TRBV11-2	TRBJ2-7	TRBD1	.	CASSLLSGGYEQYF	TGTGCCAGCAGCTTATTATCAGGGGGCTACGAGCAGTACTTC
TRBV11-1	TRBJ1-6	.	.	CASSLQYNSPLHF	TGTGCCAGCAGCTTACAATATAATTCACCCCTCCACTTT
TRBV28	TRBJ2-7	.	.	CASSLSGQGSYEQYF	TGTGCCAGCAGTTTATCGGGACAAGGCTCCTACGAGCAGTACTTC
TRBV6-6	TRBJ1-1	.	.	CASSHRTGHTEAFF	TGTGCCAGCAGTCATAGGACGGGGCACACTGAAGCTTTCTTT
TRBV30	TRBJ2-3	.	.	CAWSGTGSLSTDTQYF	TGTGCCTGGAGCGGAACCGGGAGCCTGAGCACAGATACGCAGTATTTT
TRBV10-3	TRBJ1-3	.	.	CAISESILPGTTSGNTIYF	TGTGCCATCAGTGAGTCGATATTGCCAGGGACTACCTCTGGAAACACCATATATTTT
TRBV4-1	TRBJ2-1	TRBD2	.	CASSPGGSRGGPTSYNEQFF	TGCGCCAGCAGCCCCGGGGGCTCGCGGGGGGGACCAACCTCCTACAATGAGCAGTTCTTC
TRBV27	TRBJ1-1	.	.	CASSRQMNTEAFF	TGTGCCAGCAGCCGTCAGATGAACACTGAAGCTTTCTTT
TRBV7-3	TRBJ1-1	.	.	CASSPPQRGAGKTEAFF	TGTGCCAGCAGCCCCCCTCAGAGGGGGGCGGGGAAGACTGAAGCTTTCTTT
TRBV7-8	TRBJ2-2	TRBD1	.	CASSVDRMNTGELFF	TGTGCCAGCAGCGTGGACAGGATGAACACCGGGGAGCTGTTTTTT
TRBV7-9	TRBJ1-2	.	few	CASSFFGLNYGYTF	TGTGCCAGCAGCTTTTTCGGCCTCAACTATGGCTACACCTTC
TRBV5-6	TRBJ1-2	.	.	CASSDGHYGYTF	TGTGCCAGCAGCGACGGACACTATGGCTACACCTTC
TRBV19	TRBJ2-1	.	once	CATRGASSYNEQFF	TGTGCCACCCGGGGGGCTAGCTCCTACAATGAGCAGTTCTTC
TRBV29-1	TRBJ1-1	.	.	CSARGGRAEAFF	TGCAGCGCCCGGGGGGGGAGGGCTGAAGCTTTCTTT
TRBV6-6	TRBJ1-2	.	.	CASSSERGDFYGYTF	TGTGCCAGCAGCTCAGAGCGGGGGGACTTCTATGGCTACACCTTC
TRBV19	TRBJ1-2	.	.	CATRGQGPYGYTF	TGTGCCACCCGGGGCCAGGGACCCTATGGCTACACCTTC
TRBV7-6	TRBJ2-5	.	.	CASSSSGGETQYF	TGTGCTAGCAGCTCATCAGGAGGAGAGACCCAGTACTTC
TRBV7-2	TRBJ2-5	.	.	CASSSSPGQQETQYF	TGTGCCAGCAGCTCTAGCCCGGGACAACAAGAGACCCAGTACTTC
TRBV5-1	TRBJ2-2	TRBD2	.	CASSPVGLAGGLNTGELFF	TGCGCCAGCAGCCCCGTAGGTCTAGCGGGGGGCCTGAACACCGGGGAGCTGTTTTTT